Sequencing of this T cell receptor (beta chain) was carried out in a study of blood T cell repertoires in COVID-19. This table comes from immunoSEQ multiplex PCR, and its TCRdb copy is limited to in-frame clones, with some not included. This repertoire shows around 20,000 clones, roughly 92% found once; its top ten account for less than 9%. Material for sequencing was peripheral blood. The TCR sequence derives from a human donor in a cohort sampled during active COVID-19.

The CDR3 sequence is CASSVAGDRATEAFF. The CDR3 DNA sequence: TGTGCCAGCAGCGTAGCTGGGGACAGGGCCACTGAAGCTTTCTTT. V and J are TRBV9 and TRBJ1-1; the match to TRBD1 covers 9 bases. The germline V gene has CDR1 SGDLS and CDR2 YYNGEE. With 0 bases clipped from V and 4 bases from J, the junction kept 4 bases outside the gene matches. CDR3 size: 15 residues.